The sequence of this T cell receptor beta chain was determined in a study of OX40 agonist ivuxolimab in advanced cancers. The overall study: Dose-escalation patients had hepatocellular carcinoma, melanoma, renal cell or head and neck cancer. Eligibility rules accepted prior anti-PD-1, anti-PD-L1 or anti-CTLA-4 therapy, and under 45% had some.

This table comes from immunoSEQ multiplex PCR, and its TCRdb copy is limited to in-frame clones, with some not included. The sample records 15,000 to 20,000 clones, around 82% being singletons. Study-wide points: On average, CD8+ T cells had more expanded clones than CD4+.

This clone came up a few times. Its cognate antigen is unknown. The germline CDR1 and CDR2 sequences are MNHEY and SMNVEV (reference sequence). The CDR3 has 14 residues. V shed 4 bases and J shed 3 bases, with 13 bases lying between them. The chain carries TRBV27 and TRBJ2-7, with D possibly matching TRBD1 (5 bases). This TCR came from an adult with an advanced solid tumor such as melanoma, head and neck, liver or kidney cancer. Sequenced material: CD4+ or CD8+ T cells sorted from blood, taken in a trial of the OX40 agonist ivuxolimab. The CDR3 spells CASSSDKLGYEQYF. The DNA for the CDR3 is TGTGCCAGCAGTTCGGACAAGCTCGGCTACGAGCAGTACTTC.